The sequence of this T cell receptor beta chain was determined in a study of T cells expressing NK-cell markers (dated by TCRdb to about 2020). A note on the overall study: Three sorted T-cell subsets (CD3+CD56+NKG2C+, CD3+CD56+NKG2C- and CD3+CD56-NKG2C+) from fewer than 10 donors had their TCR beta-chain repertoires profiled. The eight sequenced donors were randomly selected healthy volunteers, three men and five women. Most of the eight sequenced donors were HCMV-seropositive and one was HCMV-seronegative. Libraries were sequenced as 2 x 150 bp reads on Illumina HiSeq 2000/2500, MiSeq or NextSeq. Points the paper makes about the study in general: Those dominant clonotypes were again the most abundant among CD3+CD56-NKG2C+ cells in a handful of donors, at roughly 25-65%. In several donors, the dominant CD3+CD56+NKG2C+ clonotypes were among the top 10 CD8+ clonotypes and accounted for about 1.0-7.5% of CD8+ T cells. Whether the expanded NKG2C-expressing T cell clones were specific for HCMV antigens was left unclear.

To determine HCMV serostatus, a commercial ELISA kit was used to detect HCMV-specific IgG in serum. Ficoll density gradient centrifugation was used to isolate peripheral blood mononuclear cells from blood. As concerns this clonotype: Its specific antigen is unknown.

The CDR3, from cysteine to phenylalanine, totals 14 residues. No nucleotide data were recorded. CDR1 MNHEY and CDR2 SVGEGT are derived from the germline V gene. Instrument on record: Illumina HiSeq 2000. TCR beta cDNA libraries were prepared using 5'RACE template switching, which introduced a universal primer site and unique molecular identifiers. Synthesis of cDNA was primed from the TCR beta constant segment and was followed by two consecutive PCR amplification steps. From the authors' description of their analysis: MIGEC was used to demultiplex reads and group the reads by UMI, and MiTCR was used to assemble and quantify clonotypes. Only TCR cDNA sequences supported by at least two reads were kept to exclude erroneous sequences. The tcR package was used for downstream repertoire analysis, with clonotypes matched between fractions based on CDR3 nucleotide sequence plus V segment. VDJmatch was used to annotate antigen specificity against VDJdb, with one amino acid substitution in CDR3 allowed. Once TCRdb had reprocessed the reads, it stored one entry per CDR3 protein sequence and supplied no DNA. The V and J calls were not made by the authors but by TCRdb's processing. This specimen's table enumerates about 400,000 distinct CDR3 sequences. Of the sample, about 10% is held by the ten largest clones.

The rearranged chain carries TRBV6-2 or TRBV6-3 and TRBJ2-2; there is no DNA to check the TCRdb D call of TRBD2. The sequence derives from a woman aged 50 to 65 in good health. Donor details come from another sample of the same person, matched by shared clones. The sample consisted of blood T cells: a sorted CD56 or NKG2C T cell subset, CD4+ or CD8+ T cells, or bulk PBMC T cells (not recorded which). The CDR3 is CASSAGLQNGELFF.